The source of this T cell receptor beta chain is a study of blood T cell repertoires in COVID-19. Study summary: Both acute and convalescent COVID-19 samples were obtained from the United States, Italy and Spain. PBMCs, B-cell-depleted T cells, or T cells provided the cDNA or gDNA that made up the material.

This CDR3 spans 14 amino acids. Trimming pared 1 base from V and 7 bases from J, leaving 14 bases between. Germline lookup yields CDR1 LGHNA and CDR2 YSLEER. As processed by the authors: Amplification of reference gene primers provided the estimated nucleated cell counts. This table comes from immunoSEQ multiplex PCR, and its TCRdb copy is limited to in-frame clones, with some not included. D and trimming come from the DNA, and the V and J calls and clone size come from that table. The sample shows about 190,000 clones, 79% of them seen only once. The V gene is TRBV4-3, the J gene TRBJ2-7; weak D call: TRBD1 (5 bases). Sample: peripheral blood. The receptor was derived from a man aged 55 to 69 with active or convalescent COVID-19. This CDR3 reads CASSQAATVWEQYF. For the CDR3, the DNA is TGCGCCAGCAGCCAAGCCGCGACAGTCTGGGAGCAGTACTTC.